This entry lists 9 T cell receptor beta chains sequenced from one sample in a study of T cell responses to AZD1222 COVID-19 vaccine. Using immunoSEQ multiplex PCR, the repertoire was profiled, and TCRdb retains in-frame clones only, with some absent. This table has nearly 100,000 clones, approximately 90% appearing once. Material: peripheral blood, obtained on day 0 of AZD1222 vaccination. These receptors were collected from an adult in good health.

V gene TRBV5-4 combines with J gene TRBJ2-3; no clear D gene. This CDR3 is built from 15 residues. Germline CDR1 reads SGHNT; CDR2 reads YYREEE (reference sequence). The V and J ends lost 1 base and 1 base respectively, with 10 bases between them. The CDR3 nucleotides read TGTGCCAGCAGCTTGTATTCTCACGGCACAGATACGCAGTATTTT. It encodes CASSLYSHGTDTQYF.

The chain couples TRBV6-5 to TRBJ2-3; possibly TRBD1 or TRBD2 for D (5 bases each). The CDR3 sequence is 11 residues long. Trimming shortened V by 4 bases and J by 13 bases, and 12 bases separated the two germline ends. In germline, CDR1 is MNHEY, CDR2 SVGAGI. In DNA, the CDR3 is TGTGCCAGCAGTTCCGGGACCCGCGAGTATTTT. Encoded protein: CASSSGTREYF.

This chain joins TRBV10-3 and TRBJ1-2, with D maybe TRBD1 (6 bases). Germline CDR1 ENHRY, CDR2 SYGVKD. Trimming took off 0 bases at V and 0 bases at J, with 14 bases between the two ends. The CDR3 is 17 amino acids. The CDR3 region has the DNA TGTGCCATCAGTGAGTCGATCGGGGGGCGAACTAACTATGGCTACACCTTC. Translating it yields CAISESIGGRTNYGYTF.

The genes are TRBV7-2 and TRBJ2-1; 8 bases match TRBD1. The CDR3 runs 15 residues. Per the germline V gene, CDR1 is SGHTA and CDR2 is FQGNSA. With 3 bases clipped from V and 4 bases from J, the junction kept 5 bases outside the gene matches. The CDR3 nucleotides read TGTGCCAGCAGCTTTTCAGGGGGCCTATACAATGAGCAGTTCTTC. This translates into CASSFSGGLYNEQFF.

CDR3 bases: TGTGCCAGCAGCCAGCGCCCTCAAGTTAGGGGGGGGAGCACAGATACGCAGTATTTT. It encodes CASSQRPQVRGGSTDTQYF. The chain carries TRBV3-1 (or the pseudogene TRBV3-2) and TRBJ2-3; tentative D call: TRBD2 (7 bases). CDR3 size: 19 residues. V lost 3 bases and J 0 bases, leaving 22 bases between the germline ends. From germline, CDR1 is LGHDT and CDR2 YNNKEL (reference sequence).

This clone showed up just a few times. The chain combines TRBV5-1 with TRBJ1-6; TRBD1 is a possible D gene (5 bases). The CDR3 consists of 17 residues. V lost 4 bases and J 0 bases, leaving 14 bases between the germline ends. The germline CDR1 and CDR2 sequences are SGHRS and YFSETQ. The CDR3 DNA sequence: TGCGCCAGCAGCCGACAGCCGGTCAGCTCCTATAATTCACCCCTCCACTTT. Translation gives CASSRQPVSSYNSPLHF.

V is TRBV27 and J is TRBJ1-5; no firm D call. The CDR3 runs to 13 residues. The V gene's germline CDR1 is MNHEY and CDR2 SMNVEV (reference sequence). Trimming left V 5 bases short and J 5 bases short, with 10 bases between. The CDR3 here is CASSPTAHQPQHF. The CDR3 nucleotides read TGTGCCAGCAGTCCCACCGCGCATCAGCCCCAGCATTTT.

This clone was seen once. The chain recombines TRBV5-1 with TRBJ1-6; the D is unclear. Germline CDR1 reads SGHRS; CDR2 reads YFSETQ. V was cut by 1 base and J by 10 bases, with 12 bases left in between. CDR3 size: 14 residues. CDR3 in amino acids: CASSLLVSNSPLHF. For the CDR3, the DNA is TGCGCCAGCAGCTTGCTGGTGTCTAACTCACCCCTCCACTTT. Using reference TRBV5-1 and TRBJ1-6 for the parts outside the CDR3, the full variable domain is KAGVTQTPRYLIKTRGQQVTLSCSPISGHRSVSWYQQTPGQGLQFLFEYFSETQRNKGNFPGRFSGRQFSNSRSEMNVSTLELGDSALYLCASSLLVSNSPLHFGNGTRLTVT.

The chain combines TRBV29-1 with TRBJ1-1; D unclear. The V gene's germline CDR1 is SQVTM and CDR2 ANQGSEA. The CDR3 totals 13 residues. Trimming cost V 2 bases and J 2 bases, with 9 bases left between them. The CDR3 loop reads CSVERGVNTEAFF. In DNA, the CDR3 is TGCAGCGTTGAACGTGGAGTTAACACTGAAGCTTTCTTT.